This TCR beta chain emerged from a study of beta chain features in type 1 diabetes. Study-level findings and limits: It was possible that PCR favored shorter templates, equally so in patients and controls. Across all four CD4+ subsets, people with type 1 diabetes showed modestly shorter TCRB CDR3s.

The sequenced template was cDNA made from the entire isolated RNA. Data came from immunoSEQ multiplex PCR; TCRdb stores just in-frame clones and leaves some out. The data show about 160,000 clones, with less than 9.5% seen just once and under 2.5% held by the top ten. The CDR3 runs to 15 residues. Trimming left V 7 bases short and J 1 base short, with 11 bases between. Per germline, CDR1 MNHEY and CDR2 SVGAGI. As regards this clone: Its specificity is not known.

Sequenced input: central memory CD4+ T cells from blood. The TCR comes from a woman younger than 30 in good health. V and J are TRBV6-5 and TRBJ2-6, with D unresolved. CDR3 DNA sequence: TGTGCCAGCACTATCCGATTGTCTGGGGCCAACGTCCTGACTTTC. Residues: CASTIRLSGANVLTF.